This T cell receptor (beta chain) was identified in a study of blood T cell repertoires in COVID-19. Background on the study: The analysed material was cDNA or gDNA that came from T cells, B-cell-depleted T cells, or PBMCs.

The V segment lost 4 bases and the J segment 3 bases; nucleotides outside the gene matches: 3. Germline V gene lookup returns CDR1 SGHTA and CDR2 FQGNSA. The CDR3 is 16 residues long. Authors' analysis steps: Nucleated cell number was recorded as an estimate derived from reference gene primer amplification. The assay was immunoSEQ multiplex PCR, and TCRdb's table has in-frame clones only and misses some. For V, J and clone size, that table is used; D and trimming come from the DNA. The sample consists of over 90,000 clones, around 88% of them appearing once. The clonotype comes from a human donor in a cohort sampled during active COVID-19. The sequencing sample was made of peripheral blood. This sequence joins TRBV7-2 and TRBJ2-2; 12 bases are a match to TRBD2. For the CDR3, the DNA is TGTGCCAGCAGCTCGACTAGCGGGAGTTACACCGGGGAGCTGTTTTTT. Amino acid sequence: CASSSTSGSYTGELFF.